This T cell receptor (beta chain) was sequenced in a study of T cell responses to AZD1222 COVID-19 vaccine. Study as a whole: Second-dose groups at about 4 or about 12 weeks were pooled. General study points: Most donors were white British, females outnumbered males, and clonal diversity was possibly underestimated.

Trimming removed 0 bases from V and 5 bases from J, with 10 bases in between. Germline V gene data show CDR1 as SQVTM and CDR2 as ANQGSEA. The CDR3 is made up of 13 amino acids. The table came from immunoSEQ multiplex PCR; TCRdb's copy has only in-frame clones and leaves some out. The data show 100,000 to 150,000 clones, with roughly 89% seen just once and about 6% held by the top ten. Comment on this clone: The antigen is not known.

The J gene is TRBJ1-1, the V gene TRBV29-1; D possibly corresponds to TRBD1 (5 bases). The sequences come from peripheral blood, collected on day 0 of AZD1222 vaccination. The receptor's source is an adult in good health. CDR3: CSVEEARGTEAFF. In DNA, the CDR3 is TGCAGCGTTGAAGAGGCTCGGGGGACTGAAGCTTTCTTT.